Described below is a single T cell receptor (beta chain) sequence and its context. This sample stems from a study of blood T cell repertoires in COVID-19. The V gene's germline CDR1 is SGHKS and CDR2 YYEKEE (reference sequence). Between the trimmed V and J ends, which lost 5 bases and 4 bases, there was a span of 15 bases. CDR3 length equals 14 residues. Using immunoSEQ multiplex PCR, the repertoire was profiled, and TCRdb retains in-frame clones only, with some absent. Of 150,000 to 190,000 clones listed, more than 65% were seen once; the top ten hold just over 9.5%. This chain uses TRBV5-5 with TRBJ1-2; D is unclear. This receptor was obtained from a woman in her forties or fifties with acute or convalescent COVID-19. The specimen was peripheral blood. CDR3 protein: CASSQEWISYGYTF. The CDR3 region has the DNA TGTGCCAGCAGTCAGGAATGGATTTCCTATGGCTACACCTTC.